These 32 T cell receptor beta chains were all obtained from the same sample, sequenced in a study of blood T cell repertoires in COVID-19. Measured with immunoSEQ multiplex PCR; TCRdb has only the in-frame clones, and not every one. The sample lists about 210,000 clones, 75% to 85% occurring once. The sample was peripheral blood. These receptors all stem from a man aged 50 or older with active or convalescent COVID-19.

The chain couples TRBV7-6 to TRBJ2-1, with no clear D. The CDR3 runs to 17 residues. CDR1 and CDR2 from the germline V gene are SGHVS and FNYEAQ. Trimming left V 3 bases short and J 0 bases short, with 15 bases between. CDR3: CASSFARPMSSYNEQFF. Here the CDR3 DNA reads TGTGCCAGCAGCTTCGCCAGGCCGATGAGCTCCTACAATGAGCAGTTCTTC.

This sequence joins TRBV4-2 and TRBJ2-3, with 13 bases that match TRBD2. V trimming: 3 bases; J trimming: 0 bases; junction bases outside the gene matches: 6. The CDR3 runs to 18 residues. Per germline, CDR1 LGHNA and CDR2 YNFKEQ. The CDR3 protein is CASSHLLAGGPSTDTQYF. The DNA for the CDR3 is TGTGCCAGCAGCCACTTACTAGCGGGGGGGCCTAGCACAGATACGCAGTATTTT.

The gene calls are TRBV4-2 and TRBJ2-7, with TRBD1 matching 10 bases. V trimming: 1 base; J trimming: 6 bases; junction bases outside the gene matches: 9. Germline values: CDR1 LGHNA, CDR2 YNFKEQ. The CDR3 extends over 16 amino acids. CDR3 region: CASSQGVRDRGPEQYV. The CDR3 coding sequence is TGTGCCAGCAGCCAAGGGGTCCGGGACAGGGGACCCGAGCAGTACGTC.

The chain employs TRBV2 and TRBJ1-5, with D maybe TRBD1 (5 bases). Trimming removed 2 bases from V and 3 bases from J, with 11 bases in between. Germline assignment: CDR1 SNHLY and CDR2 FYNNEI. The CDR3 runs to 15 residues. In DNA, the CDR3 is TGTGCCAGCAGTGAAAGGGGCAGTCTCAATCAGCCCCAGCATTTT. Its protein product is CASSERGSLNQPQHF.

The CDR3 loop reads CARSSSSGGPYNEQFF. For the CDR3, the DNA is TGTGCCAGAAGCTCATCTAGCGGGGGGCCCTACAATGAGCAGTTCTTC. The J gene is TRBJ2-1, the V gene TRBV5-3; 11 bases align to TRBD2. TRBV5-3 is recorded as an ORF, its role being uncertain. The ends lost 3 bases at V and 2 bases at J; junction bases unmatched: 4. CDR3 length: 16 amino acids.

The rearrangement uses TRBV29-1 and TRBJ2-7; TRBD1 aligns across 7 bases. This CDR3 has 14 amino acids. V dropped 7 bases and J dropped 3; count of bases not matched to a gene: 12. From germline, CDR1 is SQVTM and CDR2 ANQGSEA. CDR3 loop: CSGGFGDRDYEQYF. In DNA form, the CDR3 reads TGCAGCGGGGGCTTCGGCGACAGGGACTACGAGCAGTACTTC.

CDR3 sequence: CASNIQGIPNEKLFF. DNA of the CDR3: TGTGCCAGCAATATACAGGGGATTCCTAATGAAAAACTGTTTTTT. This chain joins TRBV28 and TRBJ1-4, with 7 bases identical to TRBD1. V lost 7 bases and J lost 3; bases outside the gene matches: 8. CDR3 size: 15 residues. Germline-derived CDR1 and CDR2 are MDHEN and SYDVKM.

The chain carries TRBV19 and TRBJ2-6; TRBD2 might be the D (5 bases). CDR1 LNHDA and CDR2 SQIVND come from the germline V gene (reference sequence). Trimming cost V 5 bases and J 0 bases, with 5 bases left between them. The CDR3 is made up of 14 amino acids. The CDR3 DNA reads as TGTGCCAGTAGTCGGGGCTCTGGGGCCAACGTCCTGACTTTC. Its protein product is CASSRGSGANVLTF.

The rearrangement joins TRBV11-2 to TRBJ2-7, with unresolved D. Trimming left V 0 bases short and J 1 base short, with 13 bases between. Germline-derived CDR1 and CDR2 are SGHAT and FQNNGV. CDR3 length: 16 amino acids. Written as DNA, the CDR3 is TGTGCCAGCAGCTTAGATTCCGCTAGTACATCCTACGAGCAGTACGTC. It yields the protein CASSLDSASTSYEQYV.

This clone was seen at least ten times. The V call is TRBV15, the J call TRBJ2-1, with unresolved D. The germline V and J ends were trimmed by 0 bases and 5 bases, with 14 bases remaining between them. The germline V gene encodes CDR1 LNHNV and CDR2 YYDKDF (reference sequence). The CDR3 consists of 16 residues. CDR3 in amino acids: CATSRDLSSPNNEQFF. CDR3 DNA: TGTGCCACCAGCAGAGATCTCAGTTCCCCAAACAATGAGCAGTTCTTC.

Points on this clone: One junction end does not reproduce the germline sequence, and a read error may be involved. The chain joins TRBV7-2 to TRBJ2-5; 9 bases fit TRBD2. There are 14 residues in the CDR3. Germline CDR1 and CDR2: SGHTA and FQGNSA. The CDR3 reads CASSLAGVRETQYF. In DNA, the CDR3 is TGTGCCAGCAGTTTAGCGGGAGTGCGGGAGACCCAGTACTTC.

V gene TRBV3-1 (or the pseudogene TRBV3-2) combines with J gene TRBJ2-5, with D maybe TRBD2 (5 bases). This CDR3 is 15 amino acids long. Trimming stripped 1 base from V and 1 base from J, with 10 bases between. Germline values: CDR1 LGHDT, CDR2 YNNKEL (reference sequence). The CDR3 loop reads CASSQATGSQETQYF. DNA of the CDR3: TGTGCCAGCAGCCAAGCTACGGGGAGCCAAGAGACCCAGTACTTC.

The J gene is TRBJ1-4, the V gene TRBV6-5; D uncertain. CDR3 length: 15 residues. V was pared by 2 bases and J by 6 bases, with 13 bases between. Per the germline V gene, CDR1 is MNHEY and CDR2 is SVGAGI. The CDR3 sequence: CASSYGPGLDEKLFF. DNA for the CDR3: TGTGCCAGCAGTTACGGTCCCGGACTGGATGAAAAACTGTTTTTT.

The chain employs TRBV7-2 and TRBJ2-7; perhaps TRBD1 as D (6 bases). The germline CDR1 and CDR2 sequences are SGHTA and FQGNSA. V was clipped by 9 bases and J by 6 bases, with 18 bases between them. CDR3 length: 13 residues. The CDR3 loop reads CASAWGRLPEQYF. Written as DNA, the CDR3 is TGTGCCAGTGCTTGGGGGCGGCTTCCCGAGCAGTACTTC.

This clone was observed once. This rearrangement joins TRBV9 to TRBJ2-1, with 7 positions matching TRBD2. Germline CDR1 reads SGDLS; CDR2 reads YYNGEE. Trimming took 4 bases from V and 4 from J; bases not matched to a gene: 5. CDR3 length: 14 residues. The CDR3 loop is CASSPSGDYNEQFF. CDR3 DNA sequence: TGTGCCAGCAGCCCTAGCGGAGATTACAATGAGCAGTTCTTC.

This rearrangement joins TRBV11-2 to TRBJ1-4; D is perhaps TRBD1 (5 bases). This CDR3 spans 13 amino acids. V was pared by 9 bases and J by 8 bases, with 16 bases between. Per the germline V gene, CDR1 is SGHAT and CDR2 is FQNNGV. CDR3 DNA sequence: TGTGCCAGTCACCGGGGGTGGAGAGAAAAACTGTTTTTT. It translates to CASHRGWREKLFF. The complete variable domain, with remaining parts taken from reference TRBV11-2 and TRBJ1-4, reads EAGVAQSPRYKIIEKRQSVAFWCNPISGHATLYWYQQILGQGPKLLIQFQNNGVVDDSQLPKDRFSAERLKGVDSTLKIQPAKLEDSAVYLCASHRGWREKLFFGSGTQLSVL.

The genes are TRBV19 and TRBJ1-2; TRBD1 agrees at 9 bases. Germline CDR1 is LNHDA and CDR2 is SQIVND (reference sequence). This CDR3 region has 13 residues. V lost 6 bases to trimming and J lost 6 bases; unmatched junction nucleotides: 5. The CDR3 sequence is CASSHGTGNGYTF. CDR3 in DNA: TGTGCCAGTAGCCACGGGACAGGGAATGGCTACACCTTC.

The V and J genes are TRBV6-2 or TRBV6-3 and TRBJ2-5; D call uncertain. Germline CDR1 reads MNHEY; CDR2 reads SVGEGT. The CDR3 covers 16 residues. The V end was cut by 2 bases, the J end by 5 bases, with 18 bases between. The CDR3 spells CASSYPPWQARETQYF. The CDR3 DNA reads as TGTGCCAGCAGTTACCCCCCGTGGCAGGCTCGGGAGACCCAGTACTTC.

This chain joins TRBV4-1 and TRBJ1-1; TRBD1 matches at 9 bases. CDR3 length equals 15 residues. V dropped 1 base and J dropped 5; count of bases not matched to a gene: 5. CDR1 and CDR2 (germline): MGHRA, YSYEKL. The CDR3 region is CASSQVGTGRTEAFF. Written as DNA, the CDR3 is TGCGCCAGCAGCCAAGTGGGGACAGGGCGAACTGAAGCTTTCTTT.

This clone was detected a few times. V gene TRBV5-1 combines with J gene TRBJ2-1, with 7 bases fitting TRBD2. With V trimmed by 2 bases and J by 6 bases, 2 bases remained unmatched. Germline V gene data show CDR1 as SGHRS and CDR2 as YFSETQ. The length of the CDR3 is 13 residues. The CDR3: CASSLWGGNEQFF. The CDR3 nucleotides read TGCGCCAGCAGCTTATGGGGGGGCAATGAGCAGTTCTTC.

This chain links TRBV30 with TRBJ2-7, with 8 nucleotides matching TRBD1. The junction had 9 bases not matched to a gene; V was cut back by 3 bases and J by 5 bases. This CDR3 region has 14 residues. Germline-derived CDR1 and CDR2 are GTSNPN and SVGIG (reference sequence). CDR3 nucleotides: TGTGCCTGGAGCCCCCGGACAGGGCTCCACGAGCAGTACTTC. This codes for CAWSPRTGLHEQYF.

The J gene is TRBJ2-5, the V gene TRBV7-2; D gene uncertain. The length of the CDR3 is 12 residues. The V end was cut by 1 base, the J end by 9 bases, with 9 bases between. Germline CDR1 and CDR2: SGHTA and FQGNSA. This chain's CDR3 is CASSLGEFSQYF. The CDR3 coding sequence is TGTGCCAGCAGCTTAGGCGAGTTCTCCCAGTACTTC.

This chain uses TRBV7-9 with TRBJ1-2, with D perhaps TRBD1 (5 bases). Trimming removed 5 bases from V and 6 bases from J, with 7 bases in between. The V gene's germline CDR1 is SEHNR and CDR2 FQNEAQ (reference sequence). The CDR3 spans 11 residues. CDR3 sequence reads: CASSPGDGYTF. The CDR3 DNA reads TGTGCCAGCAGCCCGGGGGATGGCTACACCTTC.

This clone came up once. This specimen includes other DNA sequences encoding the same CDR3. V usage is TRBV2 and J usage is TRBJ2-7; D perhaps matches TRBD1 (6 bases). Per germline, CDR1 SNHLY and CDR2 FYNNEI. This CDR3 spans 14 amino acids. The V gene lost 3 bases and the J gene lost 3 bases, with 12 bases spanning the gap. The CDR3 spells CASSDQGRDYEQYF. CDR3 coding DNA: TGTGCCAGCAGTGATCAGGGGCGCGACTACGAGCAGTACTTC.

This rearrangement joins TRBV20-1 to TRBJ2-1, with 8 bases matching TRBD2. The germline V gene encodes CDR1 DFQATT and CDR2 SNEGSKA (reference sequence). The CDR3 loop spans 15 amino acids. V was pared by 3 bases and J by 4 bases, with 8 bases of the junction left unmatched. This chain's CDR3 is CSASQAGVDYNEQFF. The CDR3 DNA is TGCAGTGCTAGTCAAGCGGGAGTTGATTACAATGAGCAGTTCTTC.

CDR3 loop: CASSAGTGPYEQYF. The CDR3 nucleotides are TGTGCCAGCAGCGCCGGGACAGGGCCCTACGAGCAGTACTTC. The rearrangement links TRBV5-4 to TRBJ2-7; 9 bases match TRBD1. This CDR3 comprises 14 residues. The germline CDR1 and CDR2 sequences are SGHNT and YYREEE (reference sequence). V lost 4 bases to trimming and J lost 2 bases; unmatched junction nucleotides: 4.

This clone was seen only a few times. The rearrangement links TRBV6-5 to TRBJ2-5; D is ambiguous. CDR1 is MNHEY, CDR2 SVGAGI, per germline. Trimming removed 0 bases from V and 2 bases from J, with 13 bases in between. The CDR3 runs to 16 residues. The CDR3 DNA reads TGTGCCAGCAGTTACTCCTCGGGTCTTACTCAAGAGACCCAGTACTTC. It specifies CASSYSSGLTQETQYF.

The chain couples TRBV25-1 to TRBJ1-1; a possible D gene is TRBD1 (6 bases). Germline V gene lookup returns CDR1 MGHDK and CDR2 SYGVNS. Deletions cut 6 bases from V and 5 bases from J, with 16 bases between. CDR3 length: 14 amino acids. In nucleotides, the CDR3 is TGTGCCAGCAGATCACAGGGTGAGGGAACTGAAGCTTTCTTT. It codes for CASRSQGEGTEAFF.

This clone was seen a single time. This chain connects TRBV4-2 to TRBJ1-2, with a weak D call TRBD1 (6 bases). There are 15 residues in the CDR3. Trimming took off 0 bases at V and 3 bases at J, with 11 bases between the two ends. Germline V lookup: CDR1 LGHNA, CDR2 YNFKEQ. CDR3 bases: TGTGCCAGCAGCCAAGATTTGGGGGCGTACTATGGCTACACCTTC. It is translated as CASSQDLGAYYGYTF.

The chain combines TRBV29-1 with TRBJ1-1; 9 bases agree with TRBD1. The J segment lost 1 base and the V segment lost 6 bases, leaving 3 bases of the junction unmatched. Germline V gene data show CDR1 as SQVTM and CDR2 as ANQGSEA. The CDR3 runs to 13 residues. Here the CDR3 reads CSVMDRGNTEAFF. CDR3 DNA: TGCAGCGTAATGGACAGGGGGAACACTGAAGCTTTCTTT.

The CDR3 loop is CASSQAALAGGGEQYF. CDR3 nucleotides: TGTGCCAGCAGCCAAGCGGCCCTAGCGGGAGGAGGGGAGCAGTACTTC. The chain employs TRBV3-1 (or the pseudogene TRBV3-2) and TRBJ2-7, with 11 bases lining up with TRBD2. This CDR3 is 16 amino acids long. Germline CDR1 LGHDT, CDR2 YNNKEL (reference sequence). Unmatched junction bases numbered 9, after V lost 1 base and J lost 7 bases.

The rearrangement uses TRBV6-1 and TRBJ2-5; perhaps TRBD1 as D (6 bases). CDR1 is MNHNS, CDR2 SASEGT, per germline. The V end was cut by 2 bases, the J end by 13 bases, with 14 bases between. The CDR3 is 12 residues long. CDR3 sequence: CASSELDRRPYF. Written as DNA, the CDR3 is TGTGCCAGCAGTGAACTGGACAGACGGCCGTACTTC.